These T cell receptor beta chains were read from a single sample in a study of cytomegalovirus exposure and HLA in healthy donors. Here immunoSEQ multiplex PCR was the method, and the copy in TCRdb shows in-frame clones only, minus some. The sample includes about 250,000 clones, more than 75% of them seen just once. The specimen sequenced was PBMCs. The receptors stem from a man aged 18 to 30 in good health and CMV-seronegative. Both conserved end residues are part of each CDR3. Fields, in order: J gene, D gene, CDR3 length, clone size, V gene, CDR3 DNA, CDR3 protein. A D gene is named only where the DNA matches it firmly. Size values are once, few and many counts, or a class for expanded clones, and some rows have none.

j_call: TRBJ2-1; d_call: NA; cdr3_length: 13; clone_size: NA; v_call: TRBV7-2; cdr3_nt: TGTGCCAGCAGCAGTAGTTTCGGCAATGAGCAGTTCTTC; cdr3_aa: CASSSSFGNEQFF
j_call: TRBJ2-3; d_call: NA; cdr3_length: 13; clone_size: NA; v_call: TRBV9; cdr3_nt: TGTGCCAGCAGCGTAGTCAGTGCAGATACGCAGTATTTT; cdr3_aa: CASSVVSADTQYF
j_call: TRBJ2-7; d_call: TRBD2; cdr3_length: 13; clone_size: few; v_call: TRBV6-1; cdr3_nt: TGTGCCAGCAGTGAGACTAGCAGCTACGAGCAGTACTTC; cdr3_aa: CASSETSSYEQYF
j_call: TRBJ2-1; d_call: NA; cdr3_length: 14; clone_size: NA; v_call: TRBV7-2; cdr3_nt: TGTGCCAGCAGCTGGGCCCTCTCCTACAATGAGCAGTTCTTC; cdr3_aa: CASSWALSYNEQFF
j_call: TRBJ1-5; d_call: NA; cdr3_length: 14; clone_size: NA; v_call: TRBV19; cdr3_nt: TGTGCCAGCCAAGATATAGGGGAAAGAAAACCCCAGCATTTT; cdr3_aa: CASQDIGERKPQHF
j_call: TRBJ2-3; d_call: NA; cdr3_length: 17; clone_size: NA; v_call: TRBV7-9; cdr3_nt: TGTGCCAGCAGCTTTCTGTTCATTTCTTCGGGCACAGATACGCAGTATTTT; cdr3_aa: CASSFLFISSGTDTQYF
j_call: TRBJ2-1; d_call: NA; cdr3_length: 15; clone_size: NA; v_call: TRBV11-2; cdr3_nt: TGTGCCAGCAGCTTAGACTGGACATCCTACAATGAGCAGTTCTTC; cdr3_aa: CASSLDWTSYNEQFF
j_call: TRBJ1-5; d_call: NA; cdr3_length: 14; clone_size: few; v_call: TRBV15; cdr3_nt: TGTGCCACCAGCAGGAACAGTGGAAGGCAGCCCCAGCATTTT; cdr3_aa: CATSRNSGRQPQHF
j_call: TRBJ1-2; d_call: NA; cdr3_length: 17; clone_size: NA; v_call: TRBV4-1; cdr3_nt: TGCGCCAGCAGCCAAGGGGCCTTGCAGGGGCCTCACTATGGCTACACCTTC; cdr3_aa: CASSQGALQGPHYGYTF
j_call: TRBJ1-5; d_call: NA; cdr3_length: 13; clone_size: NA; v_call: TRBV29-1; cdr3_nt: TGCAGCGTTGGGGAGAATAGCAATCAGCCCCAGCATTTT; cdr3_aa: CSVGENSNQPQHF
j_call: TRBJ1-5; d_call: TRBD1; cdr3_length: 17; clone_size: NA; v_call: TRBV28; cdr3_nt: TGTGCCAGCAGCCCCCCGGGACAGTTTTATCCCCTTTGGCCCCAGCATTTT; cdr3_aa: CASSPPGQFYPLWPQHF
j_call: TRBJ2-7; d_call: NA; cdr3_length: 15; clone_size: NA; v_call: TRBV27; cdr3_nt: TGTGCCAGCAGTTTGCGGGGAGACGGGATCTACGAGCAGTACTTC; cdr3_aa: CASSLRGDGIYEQYF
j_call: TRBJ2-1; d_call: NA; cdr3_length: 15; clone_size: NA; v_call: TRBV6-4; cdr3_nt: TGTGCCAGCAGTGAACAGAGCGGGTTCTACAATGAGCAGTTCTTC; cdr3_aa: CASSEQSGFYNEQFF
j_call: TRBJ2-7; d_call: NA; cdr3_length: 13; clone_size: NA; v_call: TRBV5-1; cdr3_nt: TGCGCCAGCAGCACCGGGACACTCGACGAGCAGTACTTC; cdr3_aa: CASSTGTLDEQYF
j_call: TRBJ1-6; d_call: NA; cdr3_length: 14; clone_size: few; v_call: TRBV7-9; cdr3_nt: TGTGCCAGCAGCTTAAGAGGGATAAATTCACCCCTCCACTTT; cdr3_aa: CASSLRGINSPLHF
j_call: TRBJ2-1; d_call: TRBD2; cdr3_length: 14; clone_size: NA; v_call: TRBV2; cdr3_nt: TGTGCCAGCAACGGACTAGCGGGAGGTAATGAGCAGTTCTTC; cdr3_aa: CASNGLAGGNEQFF
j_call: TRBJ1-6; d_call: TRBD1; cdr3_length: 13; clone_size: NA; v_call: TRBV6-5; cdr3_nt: TGTGCCAGCAAACAGGGGAGCAATTCACCCCTCCACTTT; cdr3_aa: CASKQGSNSPLHF
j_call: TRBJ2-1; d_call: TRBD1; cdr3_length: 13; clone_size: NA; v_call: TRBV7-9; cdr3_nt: TGTGCCAGCAGGAAACAGGGGCGGAATGAGCAGTTCTTC; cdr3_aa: CASRKQGRNEQFF
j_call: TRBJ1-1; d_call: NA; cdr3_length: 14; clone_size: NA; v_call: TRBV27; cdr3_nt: TGTGCCAGCAGTTTATCGAGGAAACTGGCTGAAGCTTTCTTT; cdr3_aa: CASSLSRKLAEAFF
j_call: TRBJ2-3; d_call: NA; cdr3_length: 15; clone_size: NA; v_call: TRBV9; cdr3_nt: TGTGCCAGCAGCCTCTCGGAGATAGCCCCCGATACGCAGTATTTT; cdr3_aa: CASSLSEIAPDTQYF
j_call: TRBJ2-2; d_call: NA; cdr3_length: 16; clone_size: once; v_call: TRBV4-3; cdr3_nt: TGCGCCAGCAGCCAATCTGCTAGTCTTGTTTCCGGGGAGCTGTTTTTT; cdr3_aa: CASSQSASLVSGELFF
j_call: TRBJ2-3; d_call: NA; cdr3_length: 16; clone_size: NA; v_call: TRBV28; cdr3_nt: TGTGCCAGCAGCCTCCCTGGACAGCTCCCCACAGATACGCAGTATTTT; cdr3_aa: CASSLPGQLPTDTQYF
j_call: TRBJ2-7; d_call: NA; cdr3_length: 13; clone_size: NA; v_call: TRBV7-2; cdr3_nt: TGTGCCAGCAGCCCCTGGGGGGCCTACGAGCAGTACTTC; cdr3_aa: CASSPWGAYEQYF
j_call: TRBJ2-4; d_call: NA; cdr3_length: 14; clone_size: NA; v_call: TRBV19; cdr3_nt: TGTGCCACCTCCTTCCGGGGAGCCAAAAACATTCAGTACTTC; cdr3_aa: CATSFRGAKNIQYF
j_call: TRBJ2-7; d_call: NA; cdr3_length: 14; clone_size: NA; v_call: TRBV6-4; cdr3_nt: TGTGCCAGCAGCCCTCCCTGGGAGGGGGACGAGCAGTACTTC; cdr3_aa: CASSPPWEGDEQYF
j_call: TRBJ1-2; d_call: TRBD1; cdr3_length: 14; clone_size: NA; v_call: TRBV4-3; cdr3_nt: TGCGCCAGCAGCCAAATCGACAGGGACTATGGCTACACCTTC; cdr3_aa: CASSQIDRDYGYTF
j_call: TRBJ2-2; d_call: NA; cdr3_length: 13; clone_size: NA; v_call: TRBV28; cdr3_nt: TGTGCCAGCACTTCGGGGAACACCGGGGAGCTGTTTTTT; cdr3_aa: CASTSGNTGELFF
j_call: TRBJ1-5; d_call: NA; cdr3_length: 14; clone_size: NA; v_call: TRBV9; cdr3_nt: TGTGCCAGCAGCGTTTCGGGGGGAAGTCAGCCCCAGCATTTT; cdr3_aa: CASSVSGGSQPQHF
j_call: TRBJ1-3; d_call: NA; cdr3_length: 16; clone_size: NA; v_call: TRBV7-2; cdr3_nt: TGTGCCAGCAGCACTATCAGAGGCCCCAGTAGGAACACCATATATTTT; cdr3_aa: CASSTIRGPSRNTIYF
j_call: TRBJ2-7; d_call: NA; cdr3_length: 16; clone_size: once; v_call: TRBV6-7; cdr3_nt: TGTGCCAGCAGTTACGCAGGAGGGAAGCAATCCTACGAGCAGTACTTC; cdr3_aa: CASSYAGGKQSYEQYF
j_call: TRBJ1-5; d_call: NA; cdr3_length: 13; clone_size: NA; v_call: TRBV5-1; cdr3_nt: TGCGCCAGCAGCGAAAGACAAGATCAGCCCCAGCATTTT; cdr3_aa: CASSERQDQPQHF
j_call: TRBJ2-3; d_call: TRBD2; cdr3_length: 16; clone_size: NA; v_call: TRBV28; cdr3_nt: TGTGCCAGCAGACCTTATAGCGGGAGTATGACAGATACGCAGTATTTT; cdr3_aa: CASRPYSGSMTDTQYF
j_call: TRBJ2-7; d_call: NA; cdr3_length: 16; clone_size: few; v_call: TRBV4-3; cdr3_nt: TGCGCCAGCAGCCAACTAATTGGGGAGATTCACTACGAGCAGTACTTC; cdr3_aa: CASSQLIGEIHYEQYF
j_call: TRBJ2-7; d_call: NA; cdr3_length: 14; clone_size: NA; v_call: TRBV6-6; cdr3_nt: TGTGCCAGCAGGTATAGCCGGCCTAGCTACGAGCAGTACTTC; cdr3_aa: CASRYSRPSYEQYF
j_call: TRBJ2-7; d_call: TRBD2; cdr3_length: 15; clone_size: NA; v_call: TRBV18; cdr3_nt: TGTGCCAGCTCACCGGTTGTCGGGGGGACCTACGAGCAGTACTTC; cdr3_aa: CASSPVVGGTYEQYF
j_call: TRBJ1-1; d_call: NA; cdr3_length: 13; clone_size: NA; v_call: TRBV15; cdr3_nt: TGTGCCACCAGCAGGAAACTCTACACTGAAGCTTTCTTT; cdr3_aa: CATSRKLYTEAFF
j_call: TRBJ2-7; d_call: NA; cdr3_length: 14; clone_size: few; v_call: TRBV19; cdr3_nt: TGTGCCAGTAGTATTGAGGCTAGCACCTACGAGCAGTACTTC; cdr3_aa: CASSIEASTYEQYF
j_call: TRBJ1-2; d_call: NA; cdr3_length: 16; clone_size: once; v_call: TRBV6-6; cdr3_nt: TGTGCCAGCAGTTACTTTGGTGAGAGAGGGAACTATGGCTACACCTTC; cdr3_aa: CASSYFGERGNYGYTF
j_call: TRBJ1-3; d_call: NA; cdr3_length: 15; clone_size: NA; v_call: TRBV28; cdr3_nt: TGTGCCAGCCTCAATCCAGGGTTTGGTGGAAACACCATATATTTT; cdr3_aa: CASLNPGFGGNTIYF
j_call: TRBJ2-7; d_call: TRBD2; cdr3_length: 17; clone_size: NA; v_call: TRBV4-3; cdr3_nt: TGCGCCAGCAGCCAAGCGGCCCCTAGCGGGGGATCCTACGAGCAGTACTTC; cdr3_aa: CASSQAAPSGGSYEQYF
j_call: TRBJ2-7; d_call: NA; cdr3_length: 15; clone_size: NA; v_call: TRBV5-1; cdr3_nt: TGCGCCAGCAGCCCGGGACACACGATGCTCTACGAGCAGTACTTC; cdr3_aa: CASSPGHTMLYEQYF
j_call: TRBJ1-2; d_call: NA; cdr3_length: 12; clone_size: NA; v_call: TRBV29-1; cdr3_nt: TGCAGCGTTGAACGGGGGGTAGGAGGCTACACCTTC; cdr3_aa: CSVERGVGGYTF
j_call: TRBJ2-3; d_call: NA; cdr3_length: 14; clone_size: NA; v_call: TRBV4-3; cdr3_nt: TGCGCCAGCAGCCGGGGACACTCCACAGATACGCAGTATTTT; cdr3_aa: CASSRGHSTDTQYF
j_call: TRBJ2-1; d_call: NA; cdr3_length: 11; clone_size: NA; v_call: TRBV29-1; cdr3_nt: TGCAGCGGTGGCGGAGGGATCGGATCGTTCTTC; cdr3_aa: CSGGGGIGSFF
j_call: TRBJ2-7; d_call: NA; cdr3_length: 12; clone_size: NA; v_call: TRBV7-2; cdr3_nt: TGTGCCAGTGCGAGGAGCTCCTACGAGCAGTACTTC; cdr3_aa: CASARSSYEQYF
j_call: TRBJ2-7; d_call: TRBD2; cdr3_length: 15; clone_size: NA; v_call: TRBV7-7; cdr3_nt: TGTGCCAGCAGCTTATCAACCGGGACTAACTACGAGCAGTACTTC; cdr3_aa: CASSLSTGTNYEQYF
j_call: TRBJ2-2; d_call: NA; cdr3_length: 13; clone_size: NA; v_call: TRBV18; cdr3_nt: TGTGCCAGCTCACCCGGGAGAAGCCGGGAGCTGTTTTTT; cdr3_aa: CASSPGRSRELFF
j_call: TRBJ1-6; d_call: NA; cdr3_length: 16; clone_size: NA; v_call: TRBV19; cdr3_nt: TGTGCCAGTAGTCGGACCCCGGGACAACTAAATTCACCCCTCCACTTT; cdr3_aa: CASSRTPGQLNSPLHF
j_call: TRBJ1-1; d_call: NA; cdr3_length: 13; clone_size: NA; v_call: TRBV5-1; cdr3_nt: TGCGCCAGCAGCTTTCAGGGGAACACTGAAGCTTTCTTT; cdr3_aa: CASSFQGNTEAFF
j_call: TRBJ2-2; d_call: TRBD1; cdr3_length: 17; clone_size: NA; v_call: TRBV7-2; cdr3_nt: TGTGCCAGCAGCTTATACGCGACGACAGGGCGAACCGGGGAGCTGTTTTTT; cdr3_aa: CASSLYATTGRTGELFF
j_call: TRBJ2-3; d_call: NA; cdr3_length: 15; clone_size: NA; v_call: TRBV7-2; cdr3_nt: TGTGCCAGCAGCTTAGGAGCAGGGTTGGGAGATACGCAGTATTTT; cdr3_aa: CASSLGAGLGDTQYF